This T cell receptor (beta chain) came from a study of blood T cell repertoires in COVID-19. The length of the CDR3 is 15 residues. Germline loops: CDR1 SGHNT, CDR2 YYREEE (reference sequence). Trimming stripped 0 bases from V and 6 bases from J, with 14 bases between. The table came from immunoSEQ multiplex PCR; TCRdb's copy has only in-frame clones and leaves some out. The table includes fewer than 300,000 clones, approximately 89% detected once. V and J are TRBV5-4 and TRBJ2-3; the D gene is possibly TRBD2 (6 bases). The receptor comes from a woman younger than 45 with COVID-19, enrolled during active disease. Sequencing input: peripheral blood. CDR3: CASSLVGGLSDTQYF. The CDR3 DNA reads as TGTGCCAGCAGCTTGGTCGGGGGTTTAAGCGATACGCAGTATTTT. Full variable domain (outside the CDR3, taken from reference TRBV5-4 and TRBJ2-3): ETGVTQSPTHLIKTRGQQVTLRCSSQSGHNTVSWYQQALGQGPQFIFQYYREEENGRGNFPPRFSGLQFPNYSSELNVNALELDDSALYLCASSLVGGLSDTQYFGPGTRLTVL.